The sequence of this T cell receptor (beta chain) was determined in a study of radiation and T cells in renal cell carcinoma. On this clone: The antigen remains unidentified.

The protocol was immunoSEQ multiplex PCR, while the TCRdb copy is restricted to in-frame clones and leaves out a portion. Of 30,000 to 40,000 clones listed, over 75% were seen once; the top ten hold roughly a third. Findings and limits, study-wide: Without pretreatment biopsies, baseline tumor clonotype presence was undetermined.

Time point of the sample: blood 4 weeks post-SBRT, at nephrectomy. The treatment: 15 Gy SBRT to primary tumor, nephrectomy 4 weeks later. Nephrectomy followed 15 Gy stereotactic body radiation by 4 weeks. Serial blood draws occurred at baseline and 2 and 4 weeks post-SBRT. The clonotype was recovered from a man aged 55 to 70 with renal cell carcinoma. The input for sequencing was blood, taken from a patient whose treatment included radiotherapy and nephrectomy.

The CDR3 nucleotides read TGTGCCAGCAGCTTAAGCAATGAGCAGTTCTTC. Translated, it gives CASSLSNEQFF. This chain uses TRBV7-2 with TRBJ2-1, with unresolved D. Trimming stripped 2 bases from V and 6 bases from J, with 2 bases between. The CDR3 runs to 11 residues. Germline assignment: CDR1 SGHTA and CDR2 FQGNSA.